Each of the 25 T cell receptor beta chains below was sequenced from the same sample in a study of Tregs in tolerant kidney transplant recipients. The protocol was immunoSEQ multiplex PCR, while the TCRdb copy is restricted to in-frame clones and leaves out a portion. This table holds fewer than 150,000 clones, roughly 92% found once. Material for sequencing was CD4+ T cells from blood. All receptors come from a human donor in good health.

This clone was observed a single time. The chain joins TRBV11-3 to TRBJ2-1; 9 bases match TRBD2. Germline CDR1 is SGHNT and CDR2 is YENEEA. The J segment lost 7 bases and the V segment lost 0 bases, leaving 10 bases of the junction unmatched. The CDR3 totals 17 residues. Here the CDR3 DNA reads TGTGCCAGCAGCTTAGACTCTACCAGCGGGAGGTCAAATGAGCAGTTCTTC. As protein: CASSLDSTSGRSNEQFF.

V gene TRBV6-1 combines with J gene TRBJ1-6; D is perhaps TRBD1 (6 bases). The CDR3 length is 15 residues. Germline CDR1 MNHNS, CDR2 SASEGT. The germline V and J ends were trimmed by 3 bases and 4 bases, with 10 bases remaining between them. This CDR3 reads CASSDSGQYNSPLHF. CDR3 DNA: TGTGCCAGCAGTGATAGCGGACAGTATAATTCACCCCTCCACTTT.

The chain carries TRBV10-1 and TRBJ1-3; D is possibly TRBD1 (6 bases). The CDR3 consists of 15 residues. The ends were cut back, 5 bases at V and 0 bases at J, with 11 bases in the middle. In germline, CDR1 is WNHNN, CDR2 SYGVQD (reference sequence). The CDR3 nucleotides read TGCGCCAGCAGTACAGGGTCCACCTCTGGAAACACCATATATTTT. Translated, it gives CASSTGSTSGNTIYF.

This clone appeared a single time. V usage is TRBV18 and J usage is TRBJ1-5; 7 bases fit TRBD1. From germline, CDR1 is KGHSH and CDR2 LQKENI. V shed 4 bases, J shed 2 bases, and the junction held 5 bases outside the gene matches. There are 15 residues in the CDR3. Written as DNA, the CDR3 is TGTGCCAGCTCACGGCAGGGGGAAGGCAATCAGCCCCAGCATTTT. Its protein product is CASSRQGEGNQPQHF.

The J gene is TRBJ2-3, the V gene TRBV2; maybe TRBD2 (5 bases). V lost 8 bases, J lost 4 bases, and 13 bases lay in between. The CDR3 has 13 amino acids. Germline loops: CDR1 SNHLY, CDR2 FYNNEI. The CDR3 region is CASVGGSPDTQYF. The CDR3 coding sequence is TGTGCCAGCGTCGGAGGTAGCCCAGATACGCAGTATTTT.

This chain links TRBV19 with TRBJ1-4; TRBD1 matches 7 bases. The CDR3 covers 14 residues. V trimming: 4 bases; J trimming: 7 bases; junction bases outside the gene matches: 6. The germline CDR1 and CDR2 sequences are LNHDA and SQIVND (reference sequence). The CDR3 reads CASSKQGLVEKLFF. CDR3 coding DNA: TGTGCCAGTAGTAAACAGGGGTTAGTTGAAAAACTGTTTTTT.

The V call is TRBV11-3, the J call TRBJ2-2; D gene uncertain. CDR3 size: 11 residues. CDR1 is SGHNT, CDR2 YENEEA, per germline. The CDR3 spells CAIGFTGELFF. DNA for the CDR3: TGTGCGATCGGATTCACCGGGGAGCTGTTTTTT.

This clone has a single count. The chain is built from TRBV6-1 and TRBJ2-1, with 13 bases that match TRBD2. Germline V CDR1 and CDR2: MNHNS, SASEGT. The CDR3 runs 17 residues. The ends lost 3 bases at V and 1 base at J; junction bases unmatched: 3. In nucleotides, the CDR3 is TGTGCCAGCAGTGAGACTAGCGGGGGGCATTCCTACAATGAGCAGTTCTTC. Its translation is CASSETSGGHSYNEQFF.

The V call is TRBV2, the J call TRBJ1-5, with TRBD1 matching 7 bases. The junction had 6 bases not matched to a gene; V was cut back by 7 bases and J by 6 bases. The CDR3 has 13 amino acids. From germline, CDR1 is SNHLY and CDR2 FYNNEI. The CDR3 protein is CASKGQPGQPQHF. The CDR3 coding sequence is TGTGCCAGCAAGGGACAGCCAGGTCAGCCCCAGCATTTT. Using reference TRBV2 and TRBJ1-5 for the parts outside the CDR3, the full variable domain is EPEVTQTPSHQVTQMGQEVILRCVPISNHLYFYWYRQILGQKVEFLVSFYNNEISEKSEIFDDQFSVERPDGSNFTLKIRSTKLEDSAMYFCASKGQPGQPQHFGDGTRLSIL.

The chain has TRBV30 and TRBJ1-5; D possibly corresponds to TRBD1 (5 bases). The V gene lost 2 bases and the J gene lost 0 bases, with 17 bases spanning the gap. The germline V gene has CDR1 GTSNPN and CDR2 SVGIG (reference sequence). This CDR3 has 17 residues. The CDR3 coding sequence is TGTGCCTGGAGTCCCGGGATTGGGGCAGATAGCAATCAGCCCCAGCATTTT. Translation: CAWSPGIGADSNQPQHF.

In this sample, this clone turned up a few times. In DNA, the CDR3 is TGCGCCAGCAGCTTGGTTACGAACACTGAAGCTTTCTTT. The encoded protein is CASSLVTNTEAFF. The J gene is TRBJ1-1, the V gene TRBV5-1; D unclear. The V and J ends lost 0 bases and 1 base respectively, with 4 bases between them. CDR1 and CDR2 from the germline V gene are SGHRS and YFSETQ. The CDR3 covers 13 residues.

The DNA for the CDR3 is TGTGCCAGCAGTGTCGTAGCTTACGAGCAGTACTTC. Its protein is CASSVVAYEQYF. The V gene is TRBV6-5, the J gene TRBJ2-7; D is ambiguous. The CDR3 is 12 residues long. Germline V gene data show CDR1 as MNHEY and CDR2 as SVGAGI. V lost 5 bases to trimming and J lost 4 bases, with 9 bases between them.

The chain has TRBV7-8 and TRBJ2-3; no firm D call. Trimming pared 5 bases from V and 0 bases from J, leaving 9 bases between. Germline V lookup: CDR1 SGHVS, CDR2 FQNEAQ. The length of the CDR3 is 14 residues. The CDR3 region has the DNA TGTGCCAGCAGCGGAGATCTAAGCACAGATACGCAGTATTTT. Translating gives CASSGDLSTDTQYF.

CDR3 residues: CASSLQGVHNSPLHF. CDR3 DNA sequence: TGTGCCAGCAGTTTACAGGGGGTGCATAATTCACCCCTCCACTTT. The V call is TRBV28, the J call TRBJ1-6, with TRBD1 identical over 7 bases. Germline values: CDR1 MDHEN, CDR2 SYDVKM. The CDR3 is made up of 15 amino acids. J lost 5 bases, V lost 2 bases, and 3 bases had no gene match. Combining the CDR3 with reference TRBV28 and TRBJ1-6 gives the whole variable domain DVKVTQSSRYLVKRTGEKVFLECVQDMDHENMFWYRQDPGLGLRLIYFSYDVKMKEKGDIPEGYSVSREKKERFSLILESASTNQTSMYLCASSLQGVHNSPLHFGNGTRLTVT.

This chain connects TRBV2 to TRBJ2-1, with D unresolved. This CDR3 region has 10 residues. Deletions cut 8 bases from V and 9 bases from J, with 8 bases between. Germline values: CDR1 SNHLY, CDR2 FYNNEI. CDR3 sequence reads: CASGWSEQFF. The DNA for the CDR3 is TGTGCCAGCGGTTGGTCTGAGCAGTTCTTC.

The genes are TRBV4-2 and TRBJ2-3; 7 bases line up with TRBD2. V shed 0 bases, J shed 1 base, and the junction held 4 bases outside the gene matches. This CDR3 has 16 residues. Germline values: CDR1 LGHNA, CDR2 YNFKEQ. The DNA of the CDR3 is TGTGCCAGCAGCCAAGATCGCGGGGGACGCACAGATACGCAGTATTTT. This gives the protein CASSQDRGGRTDTQYF.

This clone was detected a few times. The V and J genes are TRBV10-1 and TRBJ2-2; D gene ambiguous. The CDR3 contains 14 residues. Deletions cut 0 bases from V and 9 bases from J, with 11 bases between. Per germline, CDR1 WNHNN and CDR2 SYGVQD (reference sequence). CDR3 region: CASSESVGNRELFF. In DNA form, the CDR3 reads TGCGCCAGCAGTGAGTCCGTGGGTAACCGGGAGCTGTTTTTT.

The CDR3 region has the DNA TGTGCCAGCAGCAAACAGACAAAACAGGGGAGAACCTACGAGCAGTACTTC. Amino acid sequence: CASSKQTKQGRTYEQYF. This sequence joins TRBV21-1 and TRBJ2-7; the table assigns TRBD1, which was not confirmed against the DNA. TRBV21-1 is deemed a pseudogene. This CDR3 is built from 17 residues.

In this sample, this clone turned up once. V usage is TRBV19 and J usage is TRBJ1-6; 8 positions match TRBD1. CDR3 length: 16 residues. V dropped 3 bases and J dropped 3; count of bases not matched to a gene: 4. Per germline, CDR1 LNHDA and CDR2 SQIVND (reference sequence). CDR3 sequence (DNA): TGTGCCAGTAGTATCGGGACAGGCCTCTATAATTCACCCCTCCACTTT. Residues: CASSIGTGLYNSPLHF.

The chain couples TRBV5-4 to TRBJ2-5, with D possibly TRBD2 on 5 matching bases. Germline V CDR1 and CDR2: SGHNT, YYREEE (reference sequence). Trimming removed 4 bases from V and 2 bases from J, with 12 bases in between. This CDR3 is 14 amino acids long. The CDR3 spells CASSPPSTQETQYF. The CDR3 DNA reads TGTGCCAGCAGCCCACCTAGCACTCAAGAGACCCAGTACTTC.

This chain uses TRBV2 with TRBJ2-3; TRBD2 matches 12 bases. Trimming cost V 7 bases and J 0 bases; bases outside gene matches: 5. Germline CDR1 and CDR2: SNHLY and FYNNEI. The CDR3 totals 16 residues. The CDR3 region is CASNRLAGASTDTQYF. Here the CDR3 DNA reads TGTGCCAGCAACAGACTAGCGGGGGCTAGCACAGATACGCAGTATTTT. Using reference TRBV2 and TRBJ2-3 for the parts outside the CDR3, the full variable domain is EPEVTQTPSHQVTQMGQEVILRCVPISNHLYFYWYRQILGQKVEFLVSFYNNEISEKSEIFDDQFSVERPDGSNFTLKIRSTKLEDSAMYFCASNRLAGASTDTQYFGPGTRLTVL.

This clone occurred once. The chain employs TRBV7-9 and TRBJ2-2; 11 nucleotides match TRBD1. J was trimmed by 3 bases and V by 6 bases; bases with no gene match: 3. There are 15 residues in the CDR3. CDR1 SEHNR and CDR2 FQNEAQ come from the germline V gene (reference sequence). DNA of the CDR3: TGTGCCAGCAGAAGGACAGGGGGCCACACCGGGGAGCTGTTTTTT. As protein: CASRRTGGHTGELFF.

The chain recombines TRBV29-1 with TRBJ1-6, with TRBD1 identical over 8 bases. Losses at the gene ends were 6 bases for V and 4 bases for J; bases not matched to a gene: 5. CDR3 size: 14 residues. The germline V gene has CDR1 SQVTM and CDR2 ANQGSEA. The DNA of the CDR3 is TGCAGCGTCCGCGGACAGGGTTATAATTCACCCCTCCACTTT. Protein sequence: CSVRGQGYNSPLHF.

This clone came up a few times. The CDR3 DNA reads TGTGCCAGCAGCTTGGGACAGAACACTGAAGCTTTCTTT. Translation gives CASSLGQNTEAFF. This chain uses TRBV7-3 with TRBJ1-1; tentatively, D is TRBD1 (6 bases). The germline gives CDR1 SGHTA, CDR2 FQGTGA. The CDR3 covers 13 residues. With 3 bases removed from V and 1 base from J, the gap between germline ends came to 6 bases.

The chain recombines TRBV4-1 with TRBJ1-5, with a weak D call TRBD1 (5 bases). Germline lookup yields CDR1 MGHRA and CDR2 YSYEKL. Trimming took off 0 bases at V and 1 base at J, with 10 bases between the two ends. The CDR3 has 16 amino acids. The CDR3 bases are TGCGCCAGCAGCCAAGACAGGGAAAGGAGCAATCAGCCCCAGCATTTT. Protein product: CASSQDRERSNQPQHF.